These 7 T cell receptor beta chains share one sample of origin, sequenced in a study of control samples from healthy donors and cancer patients. TCRdb's copy holds only in-frame clones and misses some; the assay was immunoSEQ multiplex PCR. There are under 450,000 clones in the sample; over 75% occur only once, and 5.5% to 8% lies in the top ten. Sequenced input: PBMCs. These receptors were taken from a man aged 35-49 years with head and neck cancer.

The chain has TRBV10-3 and TRBJ2-1, with 14 bases matching TRBD2. Germline lookup yields CDR1 ENHRY and CDR2 SYGVKD. CDR3 length: 15 residues. V dropped 8 bases and J dropped 8; count of bases not matched to a gene: 8. Here the CDR3 DNA reads TGTGCCATCGGGACTAGCGGGAGAGTAAAGGATGAGCAGTTCTTC. It translates to CAIGTSGRVKDEQFF.

The rearrangement links TRBV19 to TRBJ2-5, with a weak D call TRBD1 (6 bases). Looked up from germline, CDR1 is LNHDA and CDR2 is SQIVND (reference sequence). Trimming took off 3 bases at V and 2 bases at J, with 10 bases between the two ends. This CDR3 comprises 14 residues. CDR3 in amino acids: CASSIGQIQETQYF. The CDR3 region has the DNA TGTGCCAGTAGTATCGGACAGATACAAGAGACCCAGTACTTC.

V is TRBV15 and J is TRBJ1-4, with D hard to call. V dropped 1 base and J dropped 5 bases, with 2 bases sitting between them. Germline CDR1 LNHNV, CDR2 YYDKDF (reference sequence). CDR3 size: 12 residues. This CDR3 reads CATSRANEKLFF. The CDR3 DNA reads TGTGCCACCAGCAGAGCGAATGAAAAACTGTTTTTT.

CDR3 coding DNA: TGTGCCACCAGCAGAAGAGACAGGGCCGAAAAACTGTTTTTT. Translation: CATSRRDRAEKLFF. This chain uses TRBV15 with TRBJ1-4; 7 nucleotides match TRBD1. The CDR3 is made up of 14 amino acids. J gave up 8 bases and V 2 bases, and 5 bases lay outside the gene matches. Per germline, CDR1 LNHNV and CDR2 YYDKDF (reference sequence).

A word on this clone: Other DNA sequences in this sample translate to the same CDR3. The rearrangement links TRBV6-6 to TRBJ1-5, with D perhaps TRBD1 (5 bases). The CDR3 runs 14 residues. V shed 2 bases and J shed 5 bases, with 10 bases lying between them. Germline V gene lookup returns CDR1 MNHNY and CDR2 SVGAGI (reference sequence). CDR3 loop: CASSYSQGDQPQHF. The CDR3 region has the DNA TGTGCCAGCAGTTACAGCCAGGGAGATCAGCCCCAGCATTTT.

This chain uses TRBV28 with TRBJ2-7; D unresolved. V lost 4 bases and J 6 bases, leaving 7 bases between the germline ends. The germline gives CDR1 MDHEN, CDR2 SYDVKM. CDR3 length equals 11 residues. CDR3 in amino acids: CASSWEAEQYF. The CDR3 coding sequence is TGTGCCAGCAGTTGGGAAGCCGAGCAGTACTTC.

The V gene is TRBV28, the J gene TRBJ1-1, with 7 positions matching TRBD1. CDR3 length: 13 amino acids. Germline V gene lookup returns CDR1 MDHEN and CDR2 SYDVKM. V was pared by 7 bases and J by 3 bases, with 5 bases of the junction left unmatched. CDR3 residues: CASKTGRYTEAFF. CDR3 sequence (DNA): TGTGCCAGCAAGACAGGGAGGTACACTGAAGCTTTCTTT.